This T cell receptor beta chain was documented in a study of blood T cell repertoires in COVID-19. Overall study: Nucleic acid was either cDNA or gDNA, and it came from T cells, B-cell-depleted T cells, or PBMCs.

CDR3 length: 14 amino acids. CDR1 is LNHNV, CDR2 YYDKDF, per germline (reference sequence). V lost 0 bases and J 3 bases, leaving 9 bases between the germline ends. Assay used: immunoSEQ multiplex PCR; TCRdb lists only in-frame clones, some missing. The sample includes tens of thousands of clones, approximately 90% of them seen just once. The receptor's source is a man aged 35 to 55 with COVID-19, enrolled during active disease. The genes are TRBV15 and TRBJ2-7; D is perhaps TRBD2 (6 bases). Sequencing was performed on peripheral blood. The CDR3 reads CATSRDTRGYEQYF. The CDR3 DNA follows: TGTGCCACCAGCAGAGATACGCGGGGCTACGAGCAGTACTTC.